This TCR beta chain comes out of a study of shared clonotypes between healthy human individuals. Profiling relied on immunoSEQ multiplex PCR, and the TCRdb table lists in-frame clones only, not all of them. The table shows under 1,100,000 clones, with about 80% occurring only once. The study drew its donors from healthy HIV-negative adults without recent acute infections or vaccinations. The TCR comes from a man aged 18 to 29 in good health. Sequencing was performed on memory CD4+ T cells sorted from blood. The sample's subset: CD45RA-negative fraction.

The CDR3 is CASSASGNPYEQYF. The CDR3 nucleotides read TGCGCCAGCAGTGCTTCGGGGAATCCCTACGAGCAGTACTTC. The chain carries TRBV10-1 and TRBJ2-7, with a possible D match to TRBD2 (5 bases). Deletions cut 4 bases from V and 2 bases from J, with 12 bases between. Looked up from germline, CDR1 is WNHNN and CDR2 is SYGVQD (reference sequence). The CDR3 sequence is 14 residues long.